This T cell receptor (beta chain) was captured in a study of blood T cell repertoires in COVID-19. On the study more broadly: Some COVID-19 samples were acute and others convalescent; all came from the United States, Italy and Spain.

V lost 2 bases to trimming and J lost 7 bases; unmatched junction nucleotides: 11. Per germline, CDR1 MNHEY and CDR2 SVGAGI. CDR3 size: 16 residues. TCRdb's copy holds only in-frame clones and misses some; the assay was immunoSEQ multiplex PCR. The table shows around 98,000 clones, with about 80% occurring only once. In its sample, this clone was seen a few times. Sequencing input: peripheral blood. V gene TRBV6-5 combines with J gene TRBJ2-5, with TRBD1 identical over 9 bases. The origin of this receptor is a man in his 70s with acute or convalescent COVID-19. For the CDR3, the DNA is TGTGCCAGCAGTTACCGCAGGCCCCGACAGGGGGTGACCCAGTACTTC. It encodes CASSYRRPRQGVTQYF.